This TCR beta chain was recovered during a study of T cell repertoires in cytomegalovirus infection. Study findings and constraints: Clonotypes of TCR beta that were HLA-C-restricted and CMV-specific dominated the ex vivo response.

This clonotype was detected many times. Its specificity is unknown. Each CDR3 protein is one row after TCRdb ran MiXCR on the reads. The sample lists 480,000 or so distinct CDR3 sequences, approximately 11% occurring once. The CDR3 is made up of 15 amino acids. V dropped 7 bases and J dropped 10 bases, with 23 bases sitting between them. The germline CDR1 and CDR2 sequences are MDHEN and SYDVKM. Sequenced material: PBMCs. The rearrangement joins TRBV28 to TRBJ2-1, with TRBD2 as a possible D gene (5 bases). The receptor's source is a human donor in good health (CMV status not recorded). Some clones in this sample may be carry-over from other donors' samples. The chain's CDR3 is CASTERSSPIKEQFF. CDR3 DNA: TGTGCCAGCACTGAACGGTCTAGCCCTATTAAGGAGCAGTTCTTC.